These T cell receptor beta chains were read from a single sample in a study of shared clonotypes between healthy human individuals. Profiled with immunoSEQ multiplex PCR; TCRdb holds only in-frame clones, not every one. The repertoire holds 2 million to 2.5 million clones, with 85% to 95% as singletons. Sequenced sample: naive CD4+ T cells from PBMCs. The receptors derive from a man between 18 and 35 years old in good health. Some clones in this sample may be carry-over from other donors' samples. Both conserved end residues are part of each CDR3. Each record gives: J gene, V gene, CDR3 protein.

>TRBJ2-7|TRBV4-1
CASSQAPGQGAFASGGEQYF
>TRBJ2-7|TRBV5-1
CASSLGAQYEQYF
>TRBJ2-2|TRBV5-8
CASRTRGSTGELFF
>TRBJ2-3|TRBV18
CASSPPGRTTQYF
>TRBJ1-3|TRBV9
CASSVGRSNTIYF
>TRBJ1-2|TRBV5-1
CASSLEGTGGAGYGYTF
>TRBJ2-1|TRBV5-1
CASSPTGTSLNEQFF
>TRBJ2-7|TRBV9
CASSVTSGRIGEQYF
>TRBJ1-5|TRBV4-1
CASSQVQGSGNQPQHF
>TRBJ2-3|TRBV9
CASSISGDRTDTQYF
>TRBJ2-5|TRBV5-1
CASSFRGRQETQYF
>TRBJ2-5|TRBV19
CASSISDLAGVETQYF
>TRBJ1-1|TRBV4-3
CASSQGQFTEAFF
>TRBJ1-1|TRBV30
CAWRRVRVNTEAFF
>TRBJ1-1|TRBV11-2
CASNPWGRGAFF
>TRBJ2-7|TRBV30
CAWKGLAAYEQYF
>TRBJ1-4|TRBV21-1
CASSKEYGQEKLFF
>TRBJ1-2|TRBV28
CASSLSRGYGYTF
>TRBJ1-1|TRBV6-5
CASRAGGMNTEAFF
>TRBJ2-6|TRBV10-3
CAISGRVPTGANVLTF
>TRBJ2-3|TRBV14
CASSQQRGLGTDTQYF
>TRBJ1-2|TRBV5-1
CASSRDRGSGYTF
>TRBJ1-5|TRBV7-8
CASSLQLAGGLQPQHF
>TRBJ2-5|TRBV5-1
CASSLSTGALETQYF
>TRBJ1-2|TRBV25-1
CASSQGRHRGYTF
>TRBJ2-7|TRBV6-5
CASSRTGELHEQYF
>TRBJ2-2|TRBV9
CASSPRTGNTGELFF
>TRBJ1-4|TRBV28
CASSHRSGQNEKLFF
>TRBJ2-5|TRBV4-2
CASSQRLAGVQETQYF
>TRBJ1-1|TRBV27
CASRPTGIPEAFF
>TRBJ2-2|TRBV10-1
CASSEWPGELFF
>TRBJ2-1|TRBV15
CATSTRFAGTSEVDEQFF
>TRBJ1-3|TRBV7-2
CASSSEDRDNSGNTIYF
>TRBJ2-3|TRBV11-2
CASSGSGSTDTQYF
>TRBJ2-5|TRBV10-3
CAISEGTGLETQYF
>TRBJ2-1|TRBV7-9
CASSATGFEQFF
>TRBJ2-2|TRBV5-1
CASSLTSGSPGELFF
>TRBJ2-2|TRBV27
CASSLLQGTGELFF
>TRBJ2-1|TRBV30
CAWEQYNEQFF
>TRBJ1-5|TRBV28
CASVSSNQPQHF
>TRBJ2-7|TRBV5-4
CASSSLRDRGVEQYF
>TRBJ1-5|TRBV29-1
CSVPTTSNQPQHF
>TRBJ1-1|TRBV5-4
CASSDRTGGHTEAFF
>TRBJ2-2|TRBV10-3
CASQGARRNTGELFF
>TRBJ2-7|TRBV7-6
CASSLGQGGYEQYF
>TRBJ2-2|TRBV6-1
CASSDQGRAVGELFF
>TRBJ2-7|TRBV9
CASSNGTGTSYEQYF
>TRBJ2-7|TRBV27
CASSLSTSYTYEQYF
>TRBJ1-2|TRBV28
CASSSNSGPHGYTF
>TRBJ1-4|TRBV5-5
CASSLGGIGEKLFF
>TRBJ2-7|TRBV28
CASSSRGAYEQYF
>TRBJ2-7|TRBV21-1
CASSKGTASYEQYF
>TRBJ1-2|TRBV5-4
CASSLAGNYGYTF